The present entry profiles one T cell receptor beta chain with its context. The CDR3 has 15 amino acids. The germline gives CDR1 SGHAT, CDR2 FQNNGV. V was clipped by 2 bases and J by 4 bases; unmatched bases: 6. The data derive from a study of blood T cell repertoires in COVID-19. Study as a whole: Acute-phase and convalescent COVID-19 samples originated in the United States, Italy and Spain. Nucleic acid was either cDNA or gDNA, and it came from T cells, B-cell-depleted T cells, or PBMCs.

The authors' processing: Nucleated cell number was recorded as an estimate derived from reference gene primer amplification. The method was immunoSEQ multiplex PCR; TCRdb's version includes in-frame clones alone and lacks a portion of them. From that table come the V and J calls and clone size; the DNA was used to work out D and trimming. The sample records roughly 40,000 clones, over 90% being singletons. The material sequenced was peripheral blood. The chain employs TRBV11-2 and TRBJ2-5; 8 bases align to TRBD2. The source is a human donor in a cohort sampled during active COVID-19. CDR3 bases: TGTGCCAGCAGCTTACCCCGGGAGGGCCTAGAGACCCAGTACTTC. This gives the protein CASSLPREGLETQYF.